These 17 T cell receptor beta chains share one sample of origin, sequenced in a study of blood T cell repertoires in COVID-19. TCRdb's copy holds only in-frame clones and misses some; the assay was immunoSEQ multiplex PCR. The sample comprises about 180,000 clones, roughly 83% of which are singletons, and roughly 8.7% rests with the top ten. The sample consisted of PBMCs or T cells enriched from blood (not recorded which). All receptors derive from a young woman who had recovered from COVID-19.

The V call is TRBV9, the J call TRBJ2-7; 7 bases agree with TRBD2. The CDR3 is 15 residues long. CDR1 and CDR2 (germline): SGDLS, YYNGEE. V lost 3 bases to trimming and J lost 2 bases; unmatched junction nucleotides: 8. The CDR3: CASSATGTITYEQYF. The CDR3 nucleotides are TGTGCCAGCAGCGCTACCGGGACTATTACCTACGAGCAGTACTTC.

The V and J genes are TRBV27 and TRBJ2-7; a possible D gene is TRBD1 (6 bases). Germline assignment: CDR1 MNHEY and CDR2 SMNVEV (reference sequence). Trimming took off 0 bases at V and 7 bases at J, with 16 bases between the two ends. The CDR3 is 15 residues long. The CDR3 bases are TGTGCCAGCAGTTTATCGGACAGCCCCCTACGAGAGCAGTACTTC. This encodes CASSLSDSPLREQYF.

This chain connects TRBV11-2 to TRBJ2-7, with 7 bases fitting TRBD2. After removal of 6 bases from V and 1 base from J, the junction contained 12 bases not matched to a gene. Germline-derived CDR1 and CDR2 are SGHAT and FQNNGV. CDR3 length: 16 residues. The CDR3 reads CASRPASGQRSYEQYF. The CDR3, as DNA: TGTGCCAGCAGACCAGCTAGCGGCCAAAGGTCCTACGAGCAGTACTTC.

The chain carries TRBV3-1 (or the pseudogene TRBV3-2) and TRBJ2-1; 11 bases fit TRBD2. V dropped 2 bases and J dropped 12; count of bases not matched to a gene: 12. The CDR3 totals 16 residues. Germline CDR1 LGHDT, CDR2 YNNKEL (reference sequence). The CDR3 DNA is TGTGCCAGCAGCCAAATAGCGGGAGGGCCCACGATGCGGCAGTTCTTC. Amino acids: CASSQIAGGPTMRQFF.

The rearrangement links TRBV7-9 to TRBJ2-1, with D uncertain. The CDR3 sequence is 13 residues long. CDR1 is SEHNR and CDR2 is FQNEAQ in the germline V gene (reference sequence). V was clipped by 0 bases and J by 3 bases, with 3 bases between them. The CDR3 nucleotides read TGTGCCAGCAGCTTAGCTCTCTACAATGAGCAGTTCTTC. It encodes CASSLALYNEQFF.

The chain combines TRBV11-2 with TRBJ2-7; no definite D call. This CDR3 comprises 12 residues. V lost 1 base, J lost 3 bases, and 4 bases lay in between. Germline V gene data show CDR1 as SGHAT and CDR2 as FQNNGV. The CDR3 loop is CASSLVYYEQYF. The CDR3 nucleotides are TGTGCCAGCAGCTTAGTTTACTACGAGCAGTACTTC.

The chain has TRBV30 and TRBJ2-3; D ambiguous. Trimming took 4 bases from V and 2 from J, leaving 13 bases between them. The CDR3 extends over 14 amino acids. Germline lookup yields CDR1 GTSNPN and CDR2 SVGIG (reference sequence). The CDR3 sequence: CAWIDSPNTDTQYF. As DNA, the CDR3 is TGTGCCTGGATAGATTCTCCGAACACAGATACGCAGTATTTT.

This clone came up a few times. The V call is TRBV7-9, the J call TRBJ2-1; TRBD2 matches at 9 bases. V dropped 4 bases and J dropped 4; count of bases not matched to a gene: 8. The CDR3 totals 16 residues. CDR1 and CDR2 from the germline V gene are SEHNR and FQNEAQ (reference sequence). CDR3 in DNA: TGTGCCAGCAGCTCCACCGGGACTAGCAATTACAATGAGCAGTTCTTC. It yields the protein CASSSTGTSNYNEQFF.

The chain recombines TRBV6-5 with TRBJ2-3; possibly TRBD2 for D (5 bases). Germline V lookup: CDR1 MNHEY, CDR2 SVGAGI. The CDR3 has 16 amino acids. Trimming shortened V by 4 bases and J by 3 bases, and 17 bases separated the two germline ends. Written as DNA, the CDR3 is TGTGCCAGCAGTTCCCCTGCCCAGCGGAGAACAGATACGCAGTATTTT. Protein product: CASSSPAQRRTDTQYF.

In its sample, this clone was seen once. The chain combines TRBV7-9 with TRBJ2-1; perhaps TRBD1 as D (7 bases). The CDR3 loop spans 17 amino acids. The germline V and J ends were trimmed by 2 bases and 2 bases, with 16 bases remaining between them. CDR1 is SEHNR, CDR2 FQNEAQ, per germline (reference sequence). CDR3 sequence reads: CASSLWGRDRAYNEQFF. In nucleotides, the CDR3 is TGTGCCAGCAGCTTATGGGGGCGGGACAGAGCCTACAATGAGCAGTTCTTC. Based on the CDR3 plus reference TRBV7-9 and TRBJ2-1, the full variable domain is DTGVSQNPRHKITKRGQNVTFRCDPISEHNRLYWYRQTLGQGPEFLTYFQNEAQLEKSRLLSDRFSAERPKGSFSTLEIQRTEQGDSAMYLCASSLWGRDRAYNEQFFGPGTRLTVL.

V is TRBV12-3 or TRBV12-4 and J is TRBJ2-7; 7 bases align to TRBD1. CDR3 length equals 13 residues. Trimming cost V 3 bases and J 9 bases; bases outside gene matches: 8. CDR3 coding DNA: TGTGCCAGCAGTTTGGTGGGACCAGGGGGGCAGTACTTC. Protein sequence: CASSLVGPGGQYF.

The CDR3: CASSNGLGLYNEQFF. DNA for the CDR3: TGTGCCAGCAGCAATGGACTGGGACTTTACAATGAGCAGTTCTTC. The gene calls are TRBV21-1 and TRBJ2-1; the DNA was not used to check the table's D call, TRBD2. TRBV21-1 represents a pseudogene. The CDR3 is made up of 15 amino acids.

This chain links TRBV19 with TRBJ2-1; 8 bases match TRBD1. Germline V gene lookup returns CDR1 LNHDA and CDR2 SQIVND (reference sequence). Trimming cost V 4 bases and J 3 bases; bases outside gene matches: 8. The CDR3 has 16 residues. CDR3 protein: CASSNDRGQVYNEQFF. The CDR3 nucleotides are TGTGCCAGTAGTAACGACAGGGGACAGGTCTACAATGAGCAGTTCTTC.

The chain uses TRBV18 and TRBJ1-2, with D possibly being TRBD1 (6 bases). The CDR3 extends over 14 amino acids. The germline gives CDR1 KGHSH, CDR2 LQKENI. The germline V and J ends were trimmed by 3 bases and 3 bases, with 11 bases remaining between them. CDR3 protein: CASSPGQGYYGYTF. Written as DNA, the CDR3 is TGTGCCAGCTCACCGGGCCAGGGGTACTATGGCTACACCTTC.

This clone was seen a handful of times. This chain uses TRBV2 with TRBJ2-6; 10 bases fit TRBD1. The CDR3 is made up of 17 amino acids. Trimming cost V 5 bases and J 3 bases; bases outside gene matches: 7. Germline-derived CDR1 and CDR2 are SNHLY and FYNNEI. CDR3 DNA sequence: TGTGCCAGCAGTAAGACAGGGGGCGCCAATGGGGCCAACGTCCTGACTTTC. Protein sequence: CASSKTGGANGANVLTF.

V is TRBV19 and J is TRBJ1-1; D remains ambiguous. The germline V and J ends were trimmed by 7 bases and 11 bases, with 23 bases remaining between them. Germline V CDR1 and CDR2: LNHDA, SQIVND (reference sequence). The CDR3 totals 14 residues. The CDR3 sequence: CASTQKLTLNEAFF. The CDR3 nucleotides are TGTGCCAGTACCCAAAAATTAACGCTGAACGAGGCTTTCTTT.

The rearrangement joins TRBV6-5 to TRBJ2-5, with D possibly being TRBD1 (5 bases). Trimming removed 2 bases from V and 4 bases from J, with 5 bases in between. This CDR3 comprises 12 residues. The germline CDR1 and CDR2 sequences are MNHEY and SVGAGI. The CDR3 sequence is CASSYRGETQYF. CDR3 bases: TGTGCCAGCAGTTACAGGGGAGAGACCCAGTACTTC.